A single sample gave rise to the 19 T cell receptor beta chains below, sequenced in a study of blood T cell repertoires in COVID-19 (dated by TCRdb to 2020 to 2021). The library was generated by the immunoSEQ multiplex PCR assay. TCRdb took over this immuneACCESS table, retaining in-frame rearrangements with V and J assigned. Such tables are incomplete; in checked studies, under half of the missing clones stem from an unresolved V gene, and the remainder is unexplained. The sample records about 140,000 clones, about four fifths of which are singletons. The top ten hold under 9.5% of the sample. The source material was peripheral blood. The receptors were gathered from an elderly woman in a cohort sampled during active or convalescent COVID-19.

This sequence joins TRBV19 and TRBJ2-3; 11 bases match TRBD1. Germline V lookup: CDR1 LNHDA, CDR2 SQIVND (reference sequence). The CDR3 is 14 amino acids. V was clipped by 8 bases and J by 4 bases; unmatched bases: 5. CDR3 protein: CASRDRGSADTQYF. CDR3 coding DNA: TGTGCCAGTCGGGACAGGGGGAGCGCAGATACGCAGTATTTT.

This clone was observed many times. The rearrangement joins TRBV30 to TRBJ1-2; D not resolved. The CDR3 contains 12 residues. The germline V gene has CDR1 GTSNPN and CDR2 SVGIG (reference sequence). V gave up 8 bases and J gave up 0 bases, with 10 bases separating them. This CDR3 reads CASKIANYGYTF. CDR3 coding DNA: TGTGCCAGTAAAATAGCTAACTATGGCTACACCTTC.

This clone came up once. The gene calls are TRBV28 and TRBJ2-5, with 12 bases fitting TRBD1. The trim removed 6 bases at V and 4 bases at J, leaving 6 bases unmatched. Looked up from germline, CDR1 is MDHEN and CDR2 is SYDVKM. CDR3 length: 15 amino acids. The CDR3 DNA is TGTGCCAGCAGGCCGGGACAGGGGGCACTAGAGACCCAGTACTTC. Its translation: CASRPGQGALETQYF.

The rearrangement joins TRBV29-1 to TRBJ1-2; the match to TRBD1 covers 7 bases. The CDR3 runs to 13 residues. The germline V gene encodes CDR1 SQVTM and CDR2 ANQGSEA. V shed 3 bases, J shed 2 bases, and the junction held 3 bases outside the gene matches. The DNA for the CDR3 is TGCAGCGTTGATCCAGGGGGAAACTATGGCTACACCTTC. It encodes CSVDPGGNYGYTF.

The gene calls are TRBV9 and TRBJ2-3; the match to TRBD1 covers 7 bases. V lost 2 bases and J lost 3; bases outside the gene matches: 6. This CDR3 is built from 15 residues. Germline CDR1 is SGDLS and CDR2 is YYNGEE. CDR3 residues: CASSVTGAGTDTQYF. The CDR3, as DNA: TGTGCCAGCAGCGTCACAGGGGCGGGTACAGATACGCAGTATTTT.

This rearrangement joins TRBV4-3 to TRBJ1-4; maybe TRBD1 (6 bases). This CDR3 has 18 amino acids. Trimming left V 0 bases short and J 6 bases short, with 20 bases between. The V gene's germline CDR1 is LGHNA and CDR2 YSLEER. The CDR3 is CASSQEWLRGARYEKLFF. The CDR3 nucleotides read TGCGCCAGCAGCCAAGAATGGCTCCGGGGGGCGCGATATGAAAAACTGTTTTTT.

V and J are TRBV5-4 and TRBJ2-5; 12 bases map to TRBD2. Germline V gene lookup returns CDR1 SGHNT and CDR2 YYREEE (reference sequence). The CDR3 has 16 amino acids. Trimming at V came to 4 bases and at J to 2 bases, leaving 6 bases not matched to a gene. CDR3 loop: CASSPGTSGPQETQYF. The CDR3 DNA reads TGTGCCAGCAGCCCTGGGACTAGCGGGCCACAAGAGACCCAGTACTTC.

The CDR3 nucleotides read TGCGCCAGCAGTTCCATCCTGGGGGACACGGAGCAGTTCTTC. This sequence encodes CASSSILGDTEQFF. J is TRBJ2-1 and V is TRBV5-1, with a weak D call TRBD1 (6 bases). The CDR3 totals 14 residues. Between the trimmed V and J ends, which lost 5 bases and 10 bases, there was a span of 19 bases. In germline, CDR1 is SGHRS, CDR2 YFSETQ.

The genes are TRBV5-4 and TRBJ1-1; TRBD1 might be the D (6 bases). CDR3 length equals 18 residues. V lost 4 bases, J lost 3 bases, and 25 bases lay in between. CDR1 is SGHNT and CDR2 is YYREEE in the germline V gene (reference sequence). CDR3 amino acids: CASSATRDIIIMDTEAFF. CDR3 nucleotide sequence: TGTGCCAGCAGCGCAACCCGGGACATTATTATTATGGACACTGAAGCTTTCTTT.

The chain employs TRBV18 and TRBJ2-1; tentatively, D is TRBD1 (5 bases). V was pared by 1 base and J by 0 bases, with 7 bases between. Germline values: CDR1 KGHSH, CDR2 LQKENI. There are 15 residues in the CDR3. In DNA form, the CDR3 reads TGTGCCAGCTCACCACAGGGGTCCTCCTACAATGAGCAGTTCTTC. Its translation is CASSPQGSSYNEQFF.

The chain joins TRBV11-3 to TRBJ1-5; 9 positions match TRBD1. The CDR3 extends over 20 amino acids. V was clipped by 5 bases and J by 2 bases; unmatched bases: 19. Germline V lookup: CDR1 SGHNT, CDR2 YENEEA. CDR3 coding DNA: TGTGCCAGCAGCCCAAAGAACGGGACAGGGCATTCTATTCGCAATCAGCCCCAGCATTTT. Translating gives CASSPKNGTGHSIRNQPQHF.

The rearrangement links TRBV5-1 to TRBJ1-1; no firm D call. Per germline, CDR1 SGHRS and CDR2 YFSETQ. CDR3 length equals 15 residues. The V gene lost 7 bases and the J gene lost 3 bases, with 19 bases spanning the gap. CDR3 coding DNA: TGCGCCAGCGGGCACGGCGGTTGGGAGGACACTGAAGCTTTCTTT. Its protein is CASGHGGWEDTEAFF.

The J gene is TRBJ1-1, the V gene TRBV5-4, with 10 bases lining up with TRBD1. The CDR3 is 19 amino acids. J lost 4 bases, V lost 4 bases, and 19 bases had no gene match. Germline-derived CDR1 and CDR2 are SGHNT and YYREEE (reference sequence). CDR3 DNA: TGTGCCAGCAGCAAAGCAGGTGTGACAGGGGGCTTAAGTGCCACTGAAGCTTTCTTT. Translated: CASSKAGVTGGLSATEAFF.

This chain uses TRBV7-9 with TRBJ2-2; tentatively, D is TRBD1 (6 bases). The CDR3 totals 14 residues. The V and J ends lost 2 bases and 6 bases respectively, with 10 bases between them. Germline loops: CDR1 SEHNR, CDR2 FQNEAQ (reference sequence). The CDR3 DNA is TGTGCCAGCAGCTTAAGGCAGGGGCCCGGGGAGCTGTTTTTT. Its translation: CASSLRQGPGELFF.

The chain employs TRBV3-1 (or the pseudogene TRBV3-2) and TRBJ1-1; TRBD1 might be the D (6 bases). The germline V gene has CDR1 LGHDT and CDR2 YNNKEL (reference sequence). V lost 4 bases to trimming and J lost 2 bases, with 14 bases between them. The CDR3 has 15 amino acids. CDR3 nucleotides: TGTGCCAGCAGCCTAACTGTGGACAGTAACACTGAAGCTTTCTTT. Protein: CASSLTVDSNTEAFF.

The V gene is TRBV29-1, the J gene TRBJ2-7, with a tentative D call TRBD1 (5 bases). Germline CDR1 reads SQVTM; CDR2 reads ANQGSEA. The CDR3 totals 12 residues. V was pared by 4 bases and J by 6 bases, with 13 bases between. CDR3 protein: CSVASQASEQYF. The CDR3, as DNA: TGCAGCGTTGCGTCACAGGCCAGCGAGCAGTACTTC.

The chain employs TRBV5-6 and TRBJ2-2, with TRBD2 as a possible D gene (5 bases). The CDR3 is made up of 15 amino acids. V was shortened by 3 bases and J by 1 base, with 10 bases between the two germline ends. Germline V gene data show CDR1 as SGHDT and CDR2 as YYEEEE. CDR3 nucleotide sequence: TGTGCCAGCAGCTGGGGAGTGGGGAACACCGGGGAGCTGTTTTTT. Amino acid sequence: CASSWGVGNTGELFF.

The chain has TRBV30 and TRBJ1-5; tentatively, D is TRBD1 (5 bases). CDR3 length: 14 residues. V was trimmed by 2 bases and J by 0 bases, leaving 8 bases between them. Germline-derived CDR1 and CDR2 are GTSNPN and SVGIG (reference sequence). The CDR3: CAWSTGYSNQPQHF. Here the CDR3 DNA reads TGTGCCTGGAGTACAGGTTATAGCAATCAGCCCCAGCATTTT.

The chain recombines TRBV3-1 (or the pseudogene TRBV3-2) with TRBJ1-1; 8 bases match TRBD1. The CDR3 extends over 13 amino acids. Germline V gives CDR1 LGHDT, CDR2 YNNKEL (reference sequence). The trim removed 0 bases at V and 10 bases at J, leaving 4 bases unmatched. The CDR3 is CASSQDAGQGAFF. DNA of the CDR3: TGTGCCAGCAGCCAAGATGCTGGACAGGGAGCTTTCTTT.